The source of this T cell receptor beta chain is a study of T cell responses to AZD1222 COVID-19 vaccine. V was clipped by 0 bases and J by 6 bases, with 14 bases between them. CDR1 is MNHEY and CDR2 is SVGEGT in the germline V gene. The CDR3 loop spans 15 amino acids. Here immunoSEQ multiplex PCR was the method, and the copy in TCRdb shows in-frame clones only, minus some. The sample comprises under 120,000 clones, more than 85% of which are singletons, and approximately 1.1% rests with the top ten. The starting material was peripheral blood, obtained on day 0 of AZD1222 vaccination. This chain uses TRBV6-2 or TRBV6-3 with TRBJ1-1, with D tentatively TRBD1 (5 bases). The sequence was obtained from an adult in good health. CDR3: CASSYSSREISEAFF. The CDR3, as DNA: TGTGCCAGCAGTTACTCGTCCAGGGAAATATCTGAAGCTTTCTTT.